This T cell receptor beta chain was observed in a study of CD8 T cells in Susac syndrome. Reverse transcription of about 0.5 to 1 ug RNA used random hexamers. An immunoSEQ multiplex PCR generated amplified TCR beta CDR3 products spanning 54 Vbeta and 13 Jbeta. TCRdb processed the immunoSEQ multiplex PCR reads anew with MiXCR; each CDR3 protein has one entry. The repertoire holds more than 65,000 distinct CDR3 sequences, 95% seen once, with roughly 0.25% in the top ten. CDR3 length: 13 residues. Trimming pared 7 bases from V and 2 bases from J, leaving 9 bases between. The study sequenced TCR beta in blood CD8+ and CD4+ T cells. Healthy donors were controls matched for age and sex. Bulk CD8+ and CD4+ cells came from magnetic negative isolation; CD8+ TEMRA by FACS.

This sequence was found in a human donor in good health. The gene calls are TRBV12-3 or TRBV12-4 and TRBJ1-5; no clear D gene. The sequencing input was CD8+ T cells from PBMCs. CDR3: CASTTPGNQPQHF. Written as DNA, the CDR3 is TGTGCCAGCACTACCCCCGGCAATCAGCCCCAGCATTTT.